This T cell receptor (beta chain) derives from a study of CD8+ T cells in alopecia areata. Study background: Among treated patients, severity was scored by affected scalp area percentage. Study-level points and caveats: Scalp clonality decreased significantly with tofacitinib, and so did expanded CD8+ clones among the top 100. Researchers report lesional scalp, most notably alopecia totalis/universalis, outstripped normal scalp in clonality.

About this clone: The antigen is undetermined. The same CDR3 can be traced to other DNA sequences in this sample.

Investigators isolated RNA and reverse transcribed it into cDNA to act as the sequencing template. The method was immunoSEQ multiplex PCR; TCRdb's version includes in-frame clones alone and lacks a portion of them. In the table there are 150,000 to 200,000 clones, roughly 63% of which are singletons. Sample treatment: oral pan-JAK inhibitor, 5-10 mg twice daily. The CDR3 runs 17 residues. Germline CDR1 is GTSNPN and CDR2 is SVGIG (reference sequence). V lost 5 bases and J 0 bases, leaving 20 bases between the germline ends. V and J are TRBV30 and TRBJ1-5; possible D gene TRBD1, 5 bases. The receptor's source is a human donor with alopecia areata. Sequenced material: CD4+ T cells sorted from blood, taken at approximately week 61, from a patient treated with tofacitinib. CDR3 in DNA: TGTGCCTGGTCAAAAGGGGATCACCCTTATAGCAATCAGCCCCAGCATTTT. As protein: CAWSKGDHPYSNQPQHF.